This TCR beta chain was recorded in a study of early T cells in non-severe SARS-CoV-2 infection. Overall study: Chains stayed unpaired after sequencing of bulk RNA from unsorted whole blood.

The germline V and J ends were trimmed by 2 bases and 1 base, with 12 bases remaining between them. The CDR3 sequence is 14 residues long. Germline CDR1 is DFQATT and CDR2 is SNEGSKA (reference sequence). This clonotype appeared a few times. Antigen unknown. Attached unique molecular identifiers marked individual cDNA molecules. TCRdb reanalysed the 5' RACE reads using MiXCR and keeps one entry per CDR3 protein. This sample yields about 44,000 distinct CDR3 sequences, of which roughly an eighth are seen a single time; about 16% belongs to the top ten. Study outcomes and limitations: Anti-spike CD8 responses were favored by VDJdb matching, which missed private and CD4 specificities.

Input material: whole blood. The V gene is TRBV20-1, the J gene TRBJ2-7; D possibly corresponds to TRBD2 (6 bases). The TCR comes from an adult who was a healthcare worker with PCR-confirmed SARS-CoV-2 infection or an uninfected control (not recorded which). This CDR3 is CSARPGLSSYEQYF. CDR3 in DNA: TGCAGTGCTAGACCGGGACTCTCATCCTACGAGCAGTACTTC.